These 9 T cell receptor beta chains were all obtained from the same sample, sequenced in a study of T cells after yellow fever vaccination (dated by TCRdb to between 2018 and 2020). Library construction relied on 5' RACE. TCRdb shows the sequencer as Illumina HiSeq 2500. Using fastp trimming at Q25 and MiXCR clonotype assembly, TCRdb reanalyzed the public sequencing data and kept in-frame beta chains. For every CDR3 protein sequence, its rows merge into one entry that carries the most common genes and DNA. The sample includes hundreds of thousands of distinct CDR3 sequences, with 8.5% to 10% observed a single time. Under 20% of the sample is held by the ten biggest clonotypes. Taken with the paper, the label for treatment or condition translates to: live attenuated yellow fever vaccine strain. Sequenced here: PBMCs, sampled on the day of the first yellow fever vaccination. These receptors originate from a man younger than 35 who received the YFV17D yellow fever vaccine.

This clonotype appeared a few times. The chain links TRBV6-5 to TRBJ1-4, with unresolved D. The CDR3 has 15 amino acids. Per the germline V gene, CDR1 is MNHEY and CDR2 is SVGAGI. The V gene lost 0 bases and the J gene lost 3 bases, with 8 bases spanning the gap. This chain's CDR3 is CASSYSLVPNEKLFF. CDR3 DNA: TGTGCCAGCAGTTACTCCCTAGTCCCTAATGAAAAACTGTTTTTT.

This clonotype was seen repeatedly, ten times or more. The CDR3 region is CASSLKQTDTQYF. The DNA of the CDR3 is TGTGCCAGCAGTTTAAAGCAGACAGATACGCAGTATTTT. The J gene is TRBJ2-3, the V gene TRBV12-3 or TRBV12-4; unclear D gene. The CDR3 is 13 amino acids. V was cut by 2 bases and J by 3 bases, with 6 bases left in between.

V usage is TRBV4-1 and J usage is TRBJ2-3; D possibly corresponds to TRBD1 (5 bases). V lost 5 bases and J lost 1, with 16 bases in between. The CDR3 runs 16 residues. CDR1 and CDR2 (germline): MGHRA, YSYEKL. CDR3 bases: TGCGCCAGCAGCGATAGGGGTTTCGGTGGCACAGATACGCAGTATTTT. Its translation: CASSDRGFGGTDTQYF.

The chain uses TRBV7-6 and TRBJ2-7; D unresolved. The V end lost 5 bases, the J end lost 1 base, and 18 bases lay between the germline ends. The CDR3 extends over 16 amino acids. Germline V gene sequence: CDR1 SGHVS, CDR2 FNYEAQ. CDR3 DNA: TGTGCCAGCAGCGCACAGACCAAATCCGGGTCCTACGAGCAGTACTTC. Its translation: CASSAQTKSGSYEQYF.

The table lists this clonotype with a count of one. V usage is TRBV7-6 and J usage is TRBJ2-5; 7 bases agree with TRBD2. Germline lookup yields CDR1 SGHVS and CDR2 FNYEAQ. The ends lost 0 bases at V and 0 bases at J; junction bases unmatched: 1. The CDR3 is made up of 15 amino acids. CDR3 residues: CASSLAGRDQETQYF. For the CDR3, the DNA is TGTGCCAGCAGCTTAGCTGGGAGGGACCAAGAGACCCAGTACTTC.

Many counts were recorded for this clonotype. The CDR3 nucleotides are TGTGCCAGCAGCTTTGACAATGAGCAGTTCTTC. Protein: CASSFDNEQFF. The V and J genes are TRBV11-2 and TRBJ2-1; D gene ambiguous. Trimming removed 3 bases from V and 5 bases from J, with 2 bases in between. Germline CDR1 is SGHAT and CDR2 is FQNNGV. The CDR3 has 11 amino acids.

This clonotype was counted between two and nine times. V is TRBV5-5 and J is TRBJ1-1; tentative D call: TRBD1 (6 bases). The ends were cut back, 5 bases at V and 1 base at J, with 15 bases in the middle. Per germline, CDR1 SGHKS and CDR2 YYEKEE (reference sequence). The CDR3 extends over 15 amino acids. The CDR3 DNA follows: TGTGCCAGCAGGGATACAGGGCTGGGGAACACTGAAGCTTTCTTT. Its protein is CASRDTGLGNTEAFF. The whole variable domain, remainder taken from reference TRBV5-5 and TRBJ1-1, is DAGVTQSPTHLIKTRGQQVTLRCSPISGHKSVSWYQQVLGQGPQFIFQYYEKEERGRGNFPDRFSARQFPNYSSELNVNALLLGDSALYLCASRDTGLGNTEAFFGQGTRLTVV.

This clonotype was seen repeatedly, ten times or more. The CDR3 region has the DNA TGTGCCAGCAGCTTGGCCCCTGCGGGAGGTGGAAGGAACACCATATATTTT. Translating gives CASSLAPAGGGRNTIYF. The rearrangement joins TRBV5-8 to TRBJ1-3, with no clear D. With 0 bases removed from V and 7 bases from J, the gap between germline ends came to 20 bases. This CDR3 has 17 amino acids. Germline V gene data show CDR1 as SGHTS and CDR2 as YDEGEE.

This clonotype has a handful of counts. J is TRBJ2-1 and V is TRBV10-3; TRBD2 matches 15 bases. Germline values: CDR1 ENHRY, CDR2 SYGVKD. CDR3 length: 17 residues. The V gene end was trimmed by 2 bases and the J gene end by 7 bases; junction bases not matched to a gene: 6. In DNA form, the CDR3 reads TGTGCCATCAGTGAGCCGAGGACTAGCGGGGGGGGGAATGAGCAGTTCTTC. Residues: CAISEPRTSGGGNEQFF.